This TCR beta chain derives from a study of post-analysis software for immune sequencing data. The germline V and J ends were trimmed by 0 bases and 3 bases, with 8 bases remaining between them. There are 14 residues in the CDR3. From germline, CDR1 is SGHVS and CDR2 FNYEAQ. Unique molecular identifiers were built into the TCR beta cDNA libraries. Via MiXCR, TCRdb re-called the PCR reads, giving one row per CDR3 protein. Of roughly 870,000 distinct CDR3 sequences in the sample, roughly 58% were seen once. On this clonotype itself: The target antigen is unknown.

Study-wide results and limits: Compared with controls, patients had more of about 5 TRBV segments, including TRBV5-6, TRBV5-1 and TRBV20-1.

The genes are TRBV7-6 and TRBJ1-1; D ambiguous. The receptor comes from a girl aged 5-17 years with multiple sclerosis. The specimen was blood. This CDR3 reads CASSLARRDTEAFF. CDR3 in DNA: TGTGCCAGCAGCTTAGCTCGAAGGGACACTGAAGCTTTCTTT.